The T cell receptor (beta chain) described here comes from a study of cytomegalovirus exposure and HLA in healthy donors. As for this clone: What it binds is not known.

Germline loops: CDR1 MNHGY, CDR2 SVAAGI. The CDR3 contains 17 residues. Germline trimming cut 3 bases from V and 4 bases from J; bases unmatched to any gene: 12. With 60 Vbeta and 13 Jbeta primers, the PCR was carried out. Sequencing used immunoSEQ multiplex PCR; TCRdb keeps in-frame clones, though not all of them. This table has 200,000 or so clones, 75% to 90% appearing once. Overall study results and limits: Most TCR sequences were seen very rarely across donors, but some public TCRs occurred in many. In vitro assays verified that a few CMV-associated chains recognized CMV antigens specifically. No immune exposure information besides CMV serostatus was available. Using a false discovery rate of 0.05, a later analysis showed that approximately 17,000 TCR beta sequences were associated with HLA alleles.

The origin of this receptor is a woman in her forties or fifties in good health and CMV-seropositive. Material for sequencing was PBMCs. This chain links TRBV6-9 with TRBJ2-3, with TRBD2 identical over 8 bases. The CDR3 DNA sequence: TGTGCCAGCAGTTACCGGCGGGGGGCCCCGCGGGCAGATACGCAGTATTTT. This translates into CASSYRRGAPRADTQYF.